This T cell receptor (beta chain) was captured in a study of shared clonotypes between healthy human individuals. Study conclusions and caveats: Compared with clonotypes that all four donors shared, non-shared clonotypes had lower generation probabilities. A few donors shared roughly 5% of their naive CD4 clonotypes.

Genomic DNA per cell subset filled all wells of several immunoSEQ plates. TCRdb keeps only in-frame clones here, not all; method: immunoSEQ multiplex PCR. The sample lists some 1 million clones, around 76% occurring once. Germline assignment: CDR1 SEHNR and CDR2 FQNEAQ (reference sequence). V shed 5 bases and J 1 base; nucleotides not matched to a gene: 6. The CDR3 extends over 17 amino acids. To note about this clone: What it recognizes is unknown.

This TCR was sampled from a man aged 18 to 35 in good health. The chain carries TRBV7-9 and TRBJ2-6; 9 bases match TRBD1. The sequenced sample consisted of memory CD4+ T cells sorted from blood. Described subset: CD45RA-negative fraction. The CDR3 region is CASSRPTGGSGANVLTF. Here the CDR3 DNA reads TGTGCCAGCAGCCGACCGACAGGGGGGTCTGGGGCCAACGTCCTGACTTTC.